This T cell receptor (beta chain) came from a study of CD8 T cells in ankylosing spondylitis. TCRdb re-called the 5' RACE reads through MiXCR, storing one row per CDR3 protein. The sample holds about 250,000 distinct CDR3 sequences, under 8.5% seen once. This clonotype was detected many times. No antigen is known for it. At one boundary the junction diverges from the germline segment, which might be a read error. CDR3 length equals 16 residues. Germline V CDR1 and CDR2: DFQATT, SNEGSKA (reference sequence). The study, taken as a whole, reports: Disease-linked clones bore a CD8+ phenotype and were relatively rare in peripheral blood.

This receptor was taken from a female donor with ankylosing spondylitis or in good health (not recorded which). V is TRBV20-1 and J is TRBJ1-6; D might be TRBD1 (6 bases). Sequencing used blood, either unsorted or a sorted T cell fraction (not recorded which). CDR3 DNA: TGCAGTGCGAGAGCAGGGACAAGCTCCCCTGATTCACCCCTCCACTTT. It encodes CSARAGTSSPDSPLHF.